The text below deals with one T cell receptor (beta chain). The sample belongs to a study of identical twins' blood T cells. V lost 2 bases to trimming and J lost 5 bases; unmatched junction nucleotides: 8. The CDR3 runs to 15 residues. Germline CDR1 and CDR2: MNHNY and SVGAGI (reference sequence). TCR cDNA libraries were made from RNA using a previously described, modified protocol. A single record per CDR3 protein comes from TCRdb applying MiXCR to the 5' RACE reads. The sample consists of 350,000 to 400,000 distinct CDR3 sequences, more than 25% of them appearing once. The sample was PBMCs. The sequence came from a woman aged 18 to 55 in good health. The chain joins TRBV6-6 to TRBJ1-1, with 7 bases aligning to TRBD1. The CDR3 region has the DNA TGTGCCAGCAGTTACACACAGACAGGGCGGACTGAAGCTTTCTTT. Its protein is CASSYTQTGRTEAFF.